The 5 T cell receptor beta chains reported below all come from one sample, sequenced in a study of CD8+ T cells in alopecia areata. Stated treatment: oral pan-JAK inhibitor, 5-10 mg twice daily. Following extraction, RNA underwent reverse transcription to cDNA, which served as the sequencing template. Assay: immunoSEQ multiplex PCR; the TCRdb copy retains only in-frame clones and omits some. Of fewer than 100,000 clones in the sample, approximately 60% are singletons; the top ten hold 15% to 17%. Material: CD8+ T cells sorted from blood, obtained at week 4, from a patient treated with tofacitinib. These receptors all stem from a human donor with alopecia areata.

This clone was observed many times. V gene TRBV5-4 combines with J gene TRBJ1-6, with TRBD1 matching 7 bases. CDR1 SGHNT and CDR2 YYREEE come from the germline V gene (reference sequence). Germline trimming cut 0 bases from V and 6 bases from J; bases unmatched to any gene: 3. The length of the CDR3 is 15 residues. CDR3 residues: CASSLGDSANSPLHF. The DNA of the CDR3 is TGTGCCAGCAGCTTGGGGGACAGTGCTAATTCACCCCTCCACTTT.

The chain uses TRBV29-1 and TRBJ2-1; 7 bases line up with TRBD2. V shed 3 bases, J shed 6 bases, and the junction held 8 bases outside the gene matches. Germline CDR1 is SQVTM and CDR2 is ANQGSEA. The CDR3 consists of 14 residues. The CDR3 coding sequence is TGCAGCGTTGATGTGGAGCGGGGAAGCAATGAGCAGTTCTTC. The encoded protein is CSVDVERGSNEQFF.

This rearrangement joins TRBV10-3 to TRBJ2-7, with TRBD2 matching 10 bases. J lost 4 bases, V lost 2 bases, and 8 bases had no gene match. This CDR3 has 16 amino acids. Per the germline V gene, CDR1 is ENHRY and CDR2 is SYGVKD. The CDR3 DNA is TGTGCCATCAGTGAGGAGCGTGGTAGCGGGAGGTACGAGCAGTACTTC. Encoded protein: CAISEERGSGRYEQYF.

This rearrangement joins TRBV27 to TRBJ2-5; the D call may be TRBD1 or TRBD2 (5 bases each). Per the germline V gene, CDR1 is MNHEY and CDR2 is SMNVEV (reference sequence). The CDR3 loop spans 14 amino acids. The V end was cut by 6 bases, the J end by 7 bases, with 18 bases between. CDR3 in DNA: TGTGCCAGCAGGACTCCGGGCCTTGGGGGGACCCAGTACTTC. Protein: CASRTPGLGGTQYF.

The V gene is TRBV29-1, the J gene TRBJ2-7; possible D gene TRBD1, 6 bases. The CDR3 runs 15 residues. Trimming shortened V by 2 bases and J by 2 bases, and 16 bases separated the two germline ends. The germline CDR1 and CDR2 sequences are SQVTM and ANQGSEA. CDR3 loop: CSVESGQGIAYEQYF. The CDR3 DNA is TGCAGCGTTGAATCGGGGCAGGGGATCGCCTACGAGCAGTACTTC.